This TCR beta chain originates from a study of blood T cells in healthy people across ages. A second PCR, run for roughly 7 to 12 cycles, used a sample-barcoded 5' primer plus a J-beta primer mix. TCRdb processed the 5' RACE reads anew with MiXCR; each CDR3 protein has one entry. The repertoire holds some 860,000 distinct CDR3 sequences, around 50% seen once, with about 26% in the top ten. Germline V lookup: CDR1 LNHNV, CDR2 YYDKDF (reference sequence). V was trimmed by 0 bases and J by 5 bases, leaving 7 bases between them. The CDR3 is 13 amino acids. Broader study findings: Expanded clonotype shifts may have been confounded, as the donors had an unknown CMV status. Long-lived donors had more naive CD4+ cells and higher diversity than aged donors. The recorded TCR beta diversity per million T cells decreased in a roughly linear manner with age.

They isolated at least 6.5 million PBMCs from each sample. On this clonotype itself: Its specificity is unknown.

Material for sequencing was blood. V is TRBV15 and J is TRBJ1-2; D remains ambiguous. The receptor was isolated from a man aged 35-49 years in good health. Here the CDR3 reads CATSRDTGYGYTF. The CDR3 DNA reads as TGTGCCACCAGCAGAGACACCGGGTATGGCTACACCTTC.